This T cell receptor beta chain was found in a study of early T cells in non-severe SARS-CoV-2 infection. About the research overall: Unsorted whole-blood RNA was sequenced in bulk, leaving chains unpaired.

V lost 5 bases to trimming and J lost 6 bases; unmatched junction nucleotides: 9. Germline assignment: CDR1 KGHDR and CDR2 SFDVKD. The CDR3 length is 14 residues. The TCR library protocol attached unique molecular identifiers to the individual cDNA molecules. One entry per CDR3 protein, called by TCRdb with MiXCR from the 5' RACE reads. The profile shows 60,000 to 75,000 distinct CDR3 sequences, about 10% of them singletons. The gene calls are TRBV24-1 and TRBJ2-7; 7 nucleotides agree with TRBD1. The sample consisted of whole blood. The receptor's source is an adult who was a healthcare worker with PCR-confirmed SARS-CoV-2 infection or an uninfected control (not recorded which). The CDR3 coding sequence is TGTGCCACCAGTGTGACAGGGATCCACTCCGAGCAGTACTTC. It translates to CATSVTGIHSEQYF.